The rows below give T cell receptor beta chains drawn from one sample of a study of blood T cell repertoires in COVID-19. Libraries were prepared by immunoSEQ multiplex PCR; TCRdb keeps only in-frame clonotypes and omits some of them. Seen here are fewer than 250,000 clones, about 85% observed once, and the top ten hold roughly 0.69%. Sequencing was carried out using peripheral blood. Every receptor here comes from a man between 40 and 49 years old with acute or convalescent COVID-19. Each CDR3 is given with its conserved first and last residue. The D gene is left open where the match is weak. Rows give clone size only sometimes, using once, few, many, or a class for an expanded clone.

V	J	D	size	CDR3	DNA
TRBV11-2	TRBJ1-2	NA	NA	CASTEPYGYTF	TGTGCCAGCACAGAACCGTATGGCTACACCTTC
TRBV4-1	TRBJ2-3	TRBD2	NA	CASSQATSGRTDTQYF	TGCGCCAGCAGCCAAGCAACTAGCGGGAGGACAGATACGCAGTATTTT
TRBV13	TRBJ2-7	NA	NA	CASTRLGRDGYEQYF	TGTGCCAGCACCCGTCTCGGGCGGGACGGCTACGAGCAGTACTTC
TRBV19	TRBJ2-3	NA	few	CASSIGRTASTDTQYF	TGTGCCAGTAGTATAGGCCGGACAGCTAGCACAGATACGCAGTATTTT
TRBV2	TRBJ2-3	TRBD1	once	CASNPGQGTDTQYF	TGTGCCAGCAACCCGGGACAGGGCACAGATACGCAGTATTTT
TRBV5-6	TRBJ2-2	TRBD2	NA	CASSLGLLAGTGELFF	TGTGCCAGCAGCTTGGGTTTGTTAGCGGGCACCGGGGAGCTGTTTTTT
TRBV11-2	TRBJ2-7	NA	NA	CASRWTRSYEQYF	TGTGCCAGCAGGTGGACAAGAAGCTACGAGCAGTACTTC
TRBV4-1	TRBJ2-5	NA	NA	CASSQGLAHRQETQYF	TGCGCCAGCAGCCAAGGGCTAGCCCACCGCCAAGAGACCCAGTACTTC
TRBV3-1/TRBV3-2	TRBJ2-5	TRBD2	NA	CASSQESGGETQYF	TGTGCCAGCAGCCAAGAATCCGGGGGGGAGACCCAGTACTTC
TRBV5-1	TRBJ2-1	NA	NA	CASSRSREKLGHEQFF	TGCGCCAGCAGCCGGTCGAGGGAGAAACTTGGGCATGAGCAGTTCTTC
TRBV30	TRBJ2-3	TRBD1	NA	CAWRDRGPTDTQYF	TGTGCCTGGAGGGACAGGGGCCCCACAGATACGCAGTATTTT
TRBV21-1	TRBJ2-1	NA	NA	CASSKEAGDEQFF	TGTGCCAGCAGCAAAGAAGCGGGAGATGAGCAGTTCTTC
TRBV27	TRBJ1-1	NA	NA	CASSSLMNTEAFF	TGTGCCAGCAGTTCCCTTATGAACACTGAAGCTTTCTTT
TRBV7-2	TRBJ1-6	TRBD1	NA	CASSPWTGESPLHF	TGTGCCAGCAGCCCCTGGACAGGGGAATCACCCCTCCACTTT
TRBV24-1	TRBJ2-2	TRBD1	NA	CATSDPGQGPGELFF	TGTGCCACCAGTGACCCGGGACAGGGTCCGGGGGAGCTGTTTTTT
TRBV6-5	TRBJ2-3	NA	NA	CASSYDGSIKPDTQYF	TGTGCCAGCAGTTACGATGGTAGTATTAAGCCGGATACGCAGTATTTT
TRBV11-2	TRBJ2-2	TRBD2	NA	CASSSGVGLADTIGELFF	TGTGCCAGCAGCTCCGGGGTCGGACTAGCGGATACAATCGGGGAGCTGTTTTTT
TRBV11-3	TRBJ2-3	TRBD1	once	CASSLGGQGITDTQYF	TGTGCCAGCAGCTTAGGGGGACAGGGTATAACAGATACGCAGTATTTT
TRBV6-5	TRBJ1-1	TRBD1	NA	CASSYGTEVNTEAFF	TGTGCCAGCAGTTACGGGACAGAAGTGAACACTGAAGCTTTCTTT
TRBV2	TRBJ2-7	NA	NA	CASSEHRTTYEQYF	TGTGCCAGCAGTGAACACCGAACTACTTACGAGCAGTACTTC
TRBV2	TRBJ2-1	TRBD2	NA	CASSKTSGRYNEQFF	TGTGCCAGCAGCAAGACTAGCGGCCGGTACAATGAGCAGTTCTTC
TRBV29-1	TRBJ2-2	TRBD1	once	CSALDRVTGELFF	TGCAGCGCTCTAGACAGGGTCACCGGGGAGCTGTTTTTT
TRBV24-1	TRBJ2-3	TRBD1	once	CATSDGQGIYPSTDTQYF	TGTGCCACCAGTGATGGACAGGGAATATACCCTAGCACAGATACGCAGTATTTT
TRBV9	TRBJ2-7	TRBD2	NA	CASSPSEGQAGGEQYF	TGTGCCAGCAGCCCCTCCGAGGGACAAGCGGGAGGCGAGCAGTACTTC
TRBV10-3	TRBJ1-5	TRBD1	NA	CAISELTGGQPQHF	TGTGCCATCAGCGAACTGACAGGGGGCCAGCCCCAGCATTTT
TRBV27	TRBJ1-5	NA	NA	CASSLGQGMGQPQHF	TGTGCCAGCAGTTTAGGGCAGGGGATGGGACAGCCCCAGCATTTT
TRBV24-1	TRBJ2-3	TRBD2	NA	CATSHRTSGRIGDTQYF	TGTGCCACCAGTCATAGGACTAGCGGTAGGATAGGAGATACGCAGTATTTT
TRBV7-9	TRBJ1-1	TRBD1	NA	CASSGQGDGTEAFF	TGTGCCAGCAGCGGACAGGGAGATGGCACTGAAGCTTTCTTT
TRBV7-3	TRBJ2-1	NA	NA	CASSLDRGNEQFF	TGTGCCAGCAGCTTAGACCGAGGGAATGAGCAGTTCTTC
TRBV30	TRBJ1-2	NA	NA	CAWSDYQGNYGYTF	TGTGCCTGGAGTGACTACCAGGGGAACTATGGCTACACCTTC
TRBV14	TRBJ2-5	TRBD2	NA	CASSQDEAGAETQYF	TGTGCCAGCAGCCAAGATGAAGCGGGGGCGGAGACCCAGTACTTC
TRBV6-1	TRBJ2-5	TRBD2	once	CASSDDGLAGGSETQYF	TGTGCCAGCAGTGACGACGGACTAGCGGGAGGGAGTGAGACCCAGTACTTC
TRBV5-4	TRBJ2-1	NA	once	CASSPGDTTYNEQFF	TGTGCCAGCAGCCCAGGGGACACGACTTACAATGAGCAGTTCTTC
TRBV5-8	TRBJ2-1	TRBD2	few	CASSFGTSGALNEQFF	TGTGCCAGCAGCTTTGGGACTAGCGGGGCTCTCAATGAGCAGTTCTTC
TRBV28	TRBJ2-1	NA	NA	CASISPRVPEQFF	TGTGCCAGCATCTCCCCAAGAGTTCCTGAGCAGTTCTTC
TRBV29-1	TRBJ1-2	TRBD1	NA	CSGGQGDYGYTF	TGCAGCGGCGGACAGGGTGACTATGGCTACACCTTC
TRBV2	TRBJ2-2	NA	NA	CASLSRSQTGELFF	TGTGCCAGCTTGAGCAGGTCTCAAACCGGGGAGCTGTTTTTT
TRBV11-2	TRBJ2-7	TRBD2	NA	CASSPPGLAGESSYEQYF	TGTGCCAGCAGCCCTCCGGGACTAGCGGGGGAGAGCTCCTACGAGCAGTACTTC
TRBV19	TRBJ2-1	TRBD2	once	CASSMGREGRVEQFF	TGTGCCAGTAGTATGGGGCGGGAGGGCCGTGTTGAGCAGTTCTTC
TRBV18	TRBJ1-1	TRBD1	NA	CASSSEQGGTEAFF	TGTGCCAGCTCATCGGAGCAGGGGGGCACTGAAGCTTTCTTT
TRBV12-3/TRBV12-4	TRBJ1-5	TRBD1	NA	CASSLTGAQPQHF	TGTGCCAGCAGCCTGACAGGGGCCCAGCCCCAGCATTTT